Listed below are T cell receptor beta chains from one sample, sequenced in a study of T cell changes during pregnancy in multiple sclerosis. Measured with immunoSEQ multiplex PCR; TCRdb has only the in-frame clones, and not every one. The sample comprises tens of thousands of clones, approximately 92% of which are singletons, and roughly 2% rests with the top ten. Sample: peripheral blood, taken in the third trimester of pregnancy. The receptor set was obtained from a female donor in good health, enrolled as a control in a pregnancy study. CDR3s include the opening cysteine and the closing phenylalanine or tryptophan. D genes are given only for firm matches. Size tells how often a clone was seen (once, few, many) or the class of an expanded clone, and some rows leave it out.

j_call v_call d_call clone_size cdr3_nt cdr3_aa
TRBJ2-3 TRBV7-9 TRBD2 - TGTGCCAGCAGCTTAGCGCAGGGCGGGGGGTCCTCAGATACGCAGTATTTT CASSLAQGGGSSDTQYF
TRBJ1-4 TRBV6-6 - - TGTGCCAGCAGTTACGGGTCAGGGACTAATGAAAAACTGTTTTTT CASSYGSGTNEKLFF
TRBJ1-2 TRBV6-5 - - TGTGCCAGCAGGAACCTTGGGCCAGGGCCTGGCTACACCTTC CASRNLGPGPGYTF
TRBJ1-2 TRBV19 TRBD1 few TGTGCCAGTAGTCCCCCGGACAGGCATTTTGGGTATGGCTACACCTTC CASSPPDRHFGYGYTF
TRBJ2-7 TRBV5-6 - once TGTGCCAGCAGGGTGGCACGCGGGGTATACGAGCAGTACTTC CASRVARGVYEQYF
TRBJ1-1 TRBV7-9 TRBD1 - TGTGCCAGCAGCGCCGGGACAGGGGGCATTGAAGCTTTCTTT CASSAGTGGIEAFF
TRBJ2-6 TRBV6-1 TRBD1 - TGTGCCAGCAGTGGCCAGGGGGCAGGTGGGGCCAACGTCCTGACTTTC CASSGQGAGGANVLTF
TRBJ2-5 TRBV28 - - TGTGCCAGCAGTTTATTCCCCAGGGAGACCCAGTACTTC CASSLFPRETQYF
TRBJ1-3 TRBV30 - - TGTGCCTGGAGTGTTGGGTGGGGGCAGGGTGAGAGAAACACCATATATTTT CAWSVGWGQGERNTIYF
TRBJ1-5 TRBV9 - - TGTGCCAGCAGCGTAGGTCTCAGCAATCAGCCCCAGCATTTT CASSVGLSNQPQHF
TRBJ1-1 TRBV29-1 TRBD1 few TGCAGCGTTGAACAGGGGGCGTACACTGAAGCTTTCTTT CSVEQGAYTEAFF
TRBJ2-1 TRBV5-1 - - TGCGCCAGCAGCTTTACGGCAGGGATCAATGAGCAGTTCTTC CASSFTAGINEQFF
TRBJ1-1 TRBV29-1 - - TGCAGCGGGTCCATGGTGGTAGGGGCGAACACTGAAGCTTTCTTT CSGSMVVGANTEAFF
TRBJ2-7 TRBV5-1 - once TGCGCCAGCAGCTTGTCACAGATCTACGAGCAGTACTTC CASSLSQIYEQYF
TRBJ2-7 TRBV27 TRBD2 - TGTGCCAGCAGTTTAGGGCTAGCGGGATCTGGGGACGAGCAGTACTTC CASSLGLAGSGDEQYF
TRBJ2-1 TRBV19 - - TGTGCCAGTAGTCTCGACCTCCCGAGCCTAGTCGGGTTCCGGGAGCAGTTCTTC CASSLDLPSLVGFREQFF
TRBJ1-1 TRBV4-1 TRBD1 - TGCGCCAGCAGCCCACCGGGACAGACTACTGAAGCTTTCTTT CASSPPGQTTEAFF
TRBJ2-7 TRBV6-5 TRBD1 - TGTGCCAGCAGTTACTCTGAACCGGGACAGGGGGGCGAGCAGTACTTC CASSYSEPGQGGEQYF
TRBJ1-2 TRBV5-1 TRBD1 - TGCGCCAGCAGCTTGGCCCCGACAGGGGGCGACTATGGCTACACCTTC CASSLAPTGGDYGYTF
TRBJ2-7 TRBV11-2 TRBD1 once TGTGCCAGCGCGCCTAGGGGGCCCGACTCTCCCGGGTACGAGCAGTACTTC CASAPRGPDSPGYEQYF
TRBJ1-1 TRBV9 - - TGTGCCAGCAGCCCCGCGCCGAACACTGAAGCTTTCTTT CASSPAPNTEAFF
TRBJ2-3 TRBV30 - - TGTGCCTGGAGTTCAGACAAGAAGACAGATACGCAGTATTTT CAWSSDKKTDTQYF
TRBJ2-5 TRBV7-9 - - TGTGCCAGCCAGGGGGGAGGAGAGACCCAGTACTTC CASQGGGETQYF